This T cell receptor beta chain was sequenced in a study of T-cell memory formation after mild COVID-19. Overall study: TCR clusters were largely donor specific.

Study-wide results and caveats: Second-wave clones peaking on day 37 lacked confirmed SARS-CoV-2 specificity. Clones that contracted from day 15 to 85 were balanced CD4/CD8, while later expanders leaned CD4+.

As for this clonotype: As yet, its antigen is unknown.

The germline gives CDR1 LNHNV, CDR2 YYDKDF (reference sequence). Trimming stripped 6 bases from V and 7 bases from J, with 16 bases between. The CDR3 length is 15 residues. Each CDR3 protein is one row after TCRdb ran MiXCR on the 5' RACE reads. The sample lists a few hundred thousand distinct CDR3 sequences, just under 20% occurring once. The sequenced sample was PBMCs or a T cell subset sorted from them (not recorded which). The rearrangement links TRBV15 to TRBJ1-6, with D perhaps TRBD1 (6 bases). The source of this sequence is a man between 18 and 29 years old who had mild COVID-19 (a few samples of this study predate the infection). Cell type and time point are not known. The CDR3, as DNA: TGTGCCACCAGGCCCCCGGGGGCGCAGAATTCACCCCTCCACTTT. Residues: CATRPPGAQNSPLHF.